This T cell receptor (beta chain) was obtained from a study of Graves' ophthalmopathy and Graves' hyperthyroidism. This clonotype was detected ten times or more. CDR3 regions of TCR beta were amplified from RNA transcripts. Second-round multiplex PCR came after a first-round RT-PCR that employed HTBI primers. A single record per CDR3 protein comes from TCRdb applying MiXCR to the multiplex PCR reads. Of about 200,000 distinct CDR3 sequences in the sample, approximately 29% were seen once. This CDR3 contains 15 residues. Trimming took 2 bases from V and 4 from J, leaving 15 bases between them. Germline CDR1 is MNHEY and CDR2 is SVGEGT.

V usage is TRBV6-2 or TRBV6-3 and J usage is TRBJ2-7; D is possibly TRBD1 or TRBD2 (5 bases each). Sequenced sample: peripheral blood. The source is a man in his fifties with Graves' ophthalmopathy. DNA of the CDR3: TGTGCCAGCAGTTACCAACAGGACTTTGGGTACGAGCAGTACTTC. Translation gives CASSYQQDFGYEQYF.